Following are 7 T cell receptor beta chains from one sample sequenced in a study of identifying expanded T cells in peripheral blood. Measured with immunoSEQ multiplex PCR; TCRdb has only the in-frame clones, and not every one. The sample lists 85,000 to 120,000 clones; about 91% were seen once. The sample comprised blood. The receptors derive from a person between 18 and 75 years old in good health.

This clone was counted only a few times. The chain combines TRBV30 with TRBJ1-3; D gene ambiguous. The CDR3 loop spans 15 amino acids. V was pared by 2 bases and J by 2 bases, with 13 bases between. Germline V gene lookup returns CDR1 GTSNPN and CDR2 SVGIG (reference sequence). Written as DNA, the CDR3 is TGTGCCTGGAGTCCAGGAAGGGCTGCTGGAAACACCATATATTTT. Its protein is CAWSPGRAAGNTIYF.

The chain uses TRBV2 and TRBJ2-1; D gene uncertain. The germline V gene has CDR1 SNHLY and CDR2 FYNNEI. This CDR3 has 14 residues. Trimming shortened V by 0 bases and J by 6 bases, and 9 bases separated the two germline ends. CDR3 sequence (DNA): TGTGCCAGCAGTGAAGCGTTAATAAGCAATGAGCAGTTCTTC. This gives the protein CASSEALISNEQFF.

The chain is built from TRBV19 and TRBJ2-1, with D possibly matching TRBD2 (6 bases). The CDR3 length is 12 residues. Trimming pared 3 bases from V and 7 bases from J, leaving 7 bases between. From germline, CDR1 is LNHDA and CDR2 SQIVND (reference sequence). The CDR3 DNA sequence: TGTGCCAGTAGTATGCGGGGTAATGAGCAGTTCTTC. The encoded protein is CASSMRGNEQFF.

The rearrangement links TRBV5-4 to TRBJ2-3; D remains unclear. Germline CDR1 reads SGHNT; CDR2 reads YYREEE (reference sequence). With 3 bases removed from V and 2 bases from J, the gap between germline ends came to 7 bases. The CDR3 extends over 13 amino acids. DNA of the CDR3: TGTGCCAGCAGCTGGCAGCCCACAGATACGCAGTATTTT. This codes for CASSWQPTDTQYF.

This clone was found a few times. The DNA of the CDR3 is TGTGCCAGCAGGACTATGGAGGGTGCCTCACCCCTCCACTTT. Translating it yields CASRTMEGASPLHF. This rearrangement joins TRBV11-2 to TRBJ1-6; no definite D call. The V and J ends lost 6 bases and 10 bases respectively, with 16 bases between them. The germline gives CDR1 SGHAT, CDR2 FQNNGV. The CDR3 runs to 14 residues.

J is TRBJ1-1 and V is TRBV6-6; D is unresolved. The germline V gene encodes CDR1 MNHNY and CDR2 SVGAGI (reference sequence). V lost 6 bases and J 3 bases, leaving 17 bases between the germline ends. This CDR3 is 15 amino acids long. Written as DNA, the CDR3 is TGTGCCAGCAGCTACGTCCGGGCCCAAGACACTGAAGCTTTCTTT. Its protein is CASSYVRAQDTEAFF.

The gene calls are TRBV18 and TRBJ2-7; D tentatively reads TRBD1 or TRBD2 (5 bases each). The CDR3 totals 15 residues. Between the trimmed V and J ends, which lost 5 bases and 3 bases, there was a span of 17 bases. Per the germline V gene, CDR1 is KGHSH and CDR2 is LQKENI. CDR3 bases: TGTGCCAGCTCAATGGGACCGTCCCAGAGCTACGAGCAGTACTTC. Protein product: CASSMGPSQSYEQYF.